This T cell receptor beta chain was captured in a study of cytomegalovirus exposure and HLA in healthy donors. Overall study: HLA-typed donors contributed 65 million to 95 million unique TCRs, which were held in an early data release. General study results and limits: In vitro checks showed that a few CMV-associated chains really do target CMV antigens.

Primers included in the PCR were 60 Vbeta and 13 Jbeta primers. Original data processing: Approximately 11 million of tens of millions of unique TCR beta chains were shared, per a later count. Profiling relied on immunoSEQ multiplex PCR, and the TCRdb table lists in-frame clones only, not all of them. V, J and clone size were drawn from that table, and D and trimming were deduced from the DNA. Among 110,000 to 150,000 clones listed, about 80% were seen once. At sampling all donors were nominally healthy, likely with unrecorded immune exposures. This CDR3 comprises 14 residues. From germline, CDR1 is MRHNA and CDR2 SNTAGT. Trimming cost V 2 bases and J 5 bases, with 9 bases left between them. On this clone: Its antigen is undetermined.

The sample comprised PBMCs. The J gene is TRBJ2-2, the V gene TRBV6-4; a possible D gene is TRBD1 (5 bases). The TCR sequence derives from a male donor in good health and CMV-seropositive. This chain's CDR3 is CASSDATETGELFF. CDR3 DNA sequence: TGTGCCAGCAGTGACGCGACAGAAACCGGGGAGCTGTTTTTT.